This T cell receptor beta chain was found in a study of T cell clonotyping in hematopoietic cell transplantation. Study findings and constraints: Graft donor and pretransplant recipient Inverse Simpson Index values predicted broader posttransplant TCR diversity. Cells were unsorted, so CD4 and CD8 contributions were not separated. At the given depth, recipient repertoires were over 95% de novo clonotypes. Pathologically expanded recipient clonotypes increased progressively from day 30 to day 180 as diversity fell.

Sequencing was performed with immunoSEQ multiplex PCR; in TCRdb, only in-frame clones are kept and a portion is missing. Among under 20,000 clones, approximately 87% were seen once, and the ten largest hold 2.5% to 3%. Comments on this clone: Its matching antigen is unknown.

Trimming cost V 4 bases and J 2 bases, with 12 bases left between them. The CDR3 loop spans 16 amino acids. The V gene's germline CDR1 is MNHEY and CDR2 SMNVEV (reference sequence). The clonotype comes from a man aged 50-59 years in good health. Some clones in this sample may be carry-over from other donors' samples. This chain links TRBV27 with TRBJ2-6; D is uncertain. Source material: peripheral blood mononuclear cells. In DNA form, the CDR3 reads TGTGCCAGCAGTTCGCCCCAAACAGCTGGGGCCAACGTCCTGACTTTC. Translating it yields CASSSPQTAGANVLTF.